This entry describes one TCR beta chain. Its antigen has not been determined. The input lacks base qualities; no much larger clone sits a single base away. The data were taken from a study of T-cell memory formation after mild COVID-19 (dated by TCRdb to the early 2020s). For the wider study: TCR sequence clusters from the two donors were largely donor specific. The cohort was made up of two young adult volunteers, one female and one male, who were previously healthy. T-cell clones expanding and contracting after mild COVID-19 in two donors were tracked by longitudinal TCRalpha and TCRbeta repertoire sequencing. Overall study results and their limits: Clones contracting from day 15 to 85 had balanced CD4/CD8 phenotypes, while a second wave expanding from day 15 to 37 was biased towards CD4+. SARS-CoV-2 specificity was not confirmed for the second-wave clones peaking on day 37. Only two mild cases were covered by the study, and larger cohorts that include severe cases with pre-infection samples were considered necessary. Some responding clones were detected in pre-infection memory, suggesting pre-existing cross-reactive memory T cells joined the SARS-CoV-2 response. Contracting CD4+ clones appeared mostly in the CM and EM memory subsets, whereas CD8+ clones were enriched in EMRA.

PBMCs were isolated by Ficoll-Paque density gradient centrifugation. The V end loses 6 bases and the J end loses 4 bases, and a stretch of 12 bases separates them. CDR1 and CDR2, per the germline V gene (reference sequence), are MNHEY and SMNVEV. Including the terminal cysteine and phenylalanine, the CDR3 comprises 14 residues. Just the 42-base CDR3 DNA is kept, in frame starting at base 1. The reads were generated on an Illumina NovaSeq 6000. TCRalpha and TCRbeta cDNA libraries were constructed by 5'RACE with constant-segment primers, with sample barcodes and unique molecular identifiers being introduced. Trizol reagent was used to extract RNA from every sample. Amplification of the libraries took two PCR steps, and the second step added a second sample barcode plus Illumina TruSeq adapters. The libraries were sequenced on an Illumina NovaSeq using 2 x 150 bp paired-end reads. The source study handled its data this way. Demultiplexing of reads and collapsing into UMI-guided consensus sequences were performed with migec v1.2.7. Using mixcr v2.1.11, UMI consensuses were aligned to TRA and TRB V and J templates and then assembled into clonotypes. A clonotype was counted as expanded or contracted only if both edgeR and NoisET called the change significant, with noise models trained on biological replicates. For edgeR calls, a false discovery rate-adjusted p below 0.01 and a log2 fold-change threshold of 1 were applied. As an exploratory analysis of dynamics, max-normalized trajectories of the 1000 most abundant clonotypes were examined with PCA combined with hierarchical clustering. Each responding clone was given a CD4 or CD8 phenotype based on the CD4+ and CD8+ repertoires, which had been sequenced separately. The raw public reads went through TCRdb reprocessing: fastp at Q25, MiXCR clone calling, in-frame beta chains kept. Each record represents a unique CDR3 protein, reported with the most common genes and DNA among its rows. None of the V and J calls come from the authors' own analysis; TCRdb made them. The sample table contains about 140,000 distinct CDR3 sequences; only one count was recorded for roughly 13% of them. The top ten hold around 27% of the sample.

The TCR originated in an adult woman who had mild COVID-19 (a few samples of this study predate the infection). The sample titles of this study are shuffled in the database, so cell type and time point are left out; the donor was told from shared clones. What was sequenced was PBMCs or a T cell subset sorted from them (not recorded which). The rearrangement combines TRBV27 with TRBJ2-2; perhaps TRBD1 is the D gene, with 6 bases matching. The CDR3 region: CASSVTGFTGELFF. The DNA sequence is as follows: TGTGCCAGCAGCGTGACAGGTTTCACCGGGGAGCTGTTTTTT.